Shown below are 5 T cell receptor beta chains from a single sample sequenced in a study of blood T cell repertoires in COVID-19. The table came from immunoSEQ multiplex PCR; TCRdb's copy has only in-frame clones and leaves some out. The sample lists roughly 190,000 clones, 94% occurring once. Source material: peripheral blood. The receptors here all came from a man aged 25 to 40 with COVID-19, enrolled during active disease.

The V and J genes are TRBV4-2 and TRBJ1-2, with D hard to call. Trimming took 1 base from V and 8 from J, leaving 8 bases between them. Germline V gene data show CDR1 as LGHNA and CDR2 as YNFKEQ. CDR3 size: 12 residues. CDR3 amino acids: CASSQGAYGYTF. In nucleotides, the CDR3 is TGTGCCAGCAGCCAAGGCGCCTACGGCTACACCTTC.

V gene TRBV14 combines with J gene TRBJ2-7; D is possibly TRBD2 (5 bases). This CDR3 spans 14 amino acids. Germline assignment: CDR1 SGHDN and CDR2 FVKESK. Trimming shortened V by 2 bases and J by 3 bases, and 11 bases separated the two germline ends. DNA of the CDR3: TGTGCCAGCAGCCAAAAAAATGAGGGCTACGAGCAGTACTTC. This translates into CASSQKNEGYEQYF.

The chain couples TRBV5-1 to TRBJ1-6; D might be TRBD1 (6 bases). There are 14 residues in the CDR3. V gave up 4 bases and J gave up 4 bases, with 9 bases separating them. Germline V gene sequence: CDR1 SGHRS, CDR2 YFSETQ. CDR3 coding DNA: TGCGCCAGCAGCCGGGACATTTATAATTCACCCCTCCACTTT. This translates into CASSRDIYNSPLHF.

The count of this clone is one. The chain carries TRBV7-9 and TRBJ2-3, with 9 bases that match TRBD2. The CDR3 runs to 15 residues. In germline, CDR1 is SEHNR, CDR2 FQNEAQ (reference sequence). J was trimmed by 0 bases and V by 2 bases; bases with no gene match: 0. Written as DNA, the CDR3 is TGTGCCAGCAGCTTACTAGCGGGGAGCACAGATACGCAGTATTTT. Amino acid sequence: CASSLLAGSTDTQYF.

The CDR3 loop is CASSEAGWGGSHNEQFF. The CDR3 DNA follows: TGTGCCAGCAGTGAAGCTGGATGGGGGGGCTCGCATAATGAGCAGTTCTTC. The chain is built from TRBV6-1 and TRBJ2-1, with a weak D call TRBD2 (7 bases). The length of the CDR3 is 17 residues. CDR1 MNHNS and CDR2 SASEGT come from the germline V gene. Trimming stripped 0 bases from V and 7 bases from J, with 19 bases between.